This section outlines one TCR beta chain sequence together with its context. Its antigen remains unidentified. The sample is drawn from a study of beta chain features in type 1 diabetes. This CDR3 region has 13 residues. The germline V gene has CDR1 SGHRS and CDR2 YFSETQ. The junction had 8 bases not matched to a gene; V was cut back by 4 bases and J by 10 bases. Staining for CD45RO/CCR7/CD25/CD127/CD95/CD27 allowed sorting of CD4+ naive, central memory, regulatory and stem cell-like memory cells. Purities over 98% were achieved in all sorted populations. Study results and limitations: Researchers report that Type 1 diabetes patients had moderately but significantly shorter TCRB CDR3s across all four CD4+ subsets. For cells with high TCR expression, cDNA sequencing could yield over-representation. In the patient group, naive, central memory and Treg TCRB repertoires seemed more alike than in the healthy donor group.

cDNA synthesis used the whole RNA isolate, giving expressed TCRB sequences. Here immunoSEQ multiplex PCR was the method, and the copy in TCRdb shows in-frame clones only, minus some. Of about 240,000 clones listed, around 13% are singletons. The receptor comes from a man aged 25-45 years with type 1 diabetes. The sample consisted of naive CD4+ T cells from blood. The chain links TRBV5-1 to TRBJ2-1, with 7 bases lining up with TRBD2. The CDR3 DNA sequence: TGCGCCAGCAGCCGTCGGGAGGAAAGCGAGCAGTTCTTC. It translates to CASSRREESEQFF.